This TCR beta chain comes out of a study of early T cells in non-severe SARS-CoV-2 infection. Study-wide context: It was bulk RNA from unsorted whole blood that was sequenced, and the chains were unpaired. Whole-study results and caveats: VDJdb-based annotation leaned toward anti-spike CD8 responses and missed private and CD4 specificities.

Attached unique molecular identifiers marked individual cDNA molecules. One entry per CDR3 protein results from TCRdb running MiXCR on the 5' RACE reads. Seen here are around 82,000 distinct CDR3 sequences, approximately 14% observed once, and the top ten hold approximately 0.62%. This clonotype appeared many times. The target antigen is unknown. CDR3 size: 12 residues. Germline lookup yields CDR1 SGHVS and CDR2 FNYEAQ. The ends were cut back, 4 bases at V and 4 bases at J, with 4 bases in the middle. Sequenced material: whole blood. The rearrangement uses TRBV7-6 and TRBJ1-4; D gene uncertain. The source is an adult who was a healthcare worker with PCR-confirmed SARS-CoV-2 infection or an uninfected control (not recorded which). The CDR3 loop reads CASSSFNEKLFF. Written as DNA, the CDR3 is TGTGCCAGCAGCTCTTTTAATGAAAAACTGTTTTTT.